This T cell receptor (beta chain) was identified during a study of vaccination effects on CD4 cells after COVID-19. Study in general: It was two doses of either the BNT162b2 or mRNA-1273 vaccine that participants received. The researchers cultured around 2 million PBMC per well with 8 to 10 IU/ml IL-2 and roughly 9.1 ug/ml peptides. Study findings and constraints: In the study, convalescent patients were few, and early post-infection timepoints were absent.

Repertoires were generated with immunoSEQ multiplex PCR, while TCRdb's copy carries only in-frame clones and drops some. Among tens of thousands of clones listed, around 74% were seen once. CDR1 is LNHDA, CDR2 SQIVND, per germline (reference sequence). The CDR3 spans 15 residues. V lost 5 bases, J lost 0 bases, and 10 bases lay in between. Following a roughly ten-day culture, CD4+ T cells were purified. Cells had half their medium changed to IL-2 medium on days 3 and 7. To note about this clone: Its antigen is not known.

Sequencing used CD4+ T cells from PBMCs cultured without peptide, obtained before COVID-19 vaccination. The chain uses TRBV19 and TRBJ1-4; D gene uncertain. The sequence was obtained from a human donor who had a prior SARS-CoV-2 infection. CDR3 loop: CASSFTASTNEKLFF. DNA for the CDR3: TGTGCCAGTAGTTTTACAGCGTCAACTAATGAAAAACTGTTTTTT. The complete variable domain, with remaining parts taken from reference TRBV19 and TRBJ1-4, reads DGGITQSPKYLFRKEGQNVTLSCEQNLNHDAMYWYRQDPGQGLRLIYYSQIVNDFQKGDIAEGYSVSREKKESFPLTVTSAQKNPTAFYLCASSFTASTNEKLFFGSGTQLSVL.